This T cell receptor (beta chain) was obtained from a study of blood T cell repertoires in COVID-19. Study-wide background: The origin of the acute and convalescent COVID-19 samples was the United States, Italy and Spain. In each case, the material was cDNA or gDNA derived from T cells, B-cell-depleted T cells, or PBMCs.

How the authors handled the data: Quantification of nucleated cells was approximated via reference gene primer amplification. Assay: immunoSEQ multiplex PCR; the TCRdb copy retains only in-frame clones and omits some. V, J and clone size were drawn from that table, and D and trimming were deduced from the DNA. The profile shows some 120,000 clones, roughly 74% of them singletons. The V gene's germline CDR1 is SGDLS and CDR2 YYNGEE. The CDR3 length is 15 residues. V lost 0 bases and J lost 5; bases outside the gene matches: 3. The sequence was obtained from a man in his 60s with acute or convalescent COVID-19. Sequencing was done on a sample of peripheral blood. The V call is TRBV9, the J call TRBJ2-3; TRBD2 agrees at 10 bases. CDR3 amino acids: CASSVASGRGDTQYF. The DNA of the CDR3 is TGTGCCAGCAGCGTAGCGAGCGGGAGGGGAGATACGCAGTATTTT.